This T cell receptor beta chain stems from a study of cytomegalovirus exposure and HLA in healthy donors. Turning to this clone: Antigen: not known.

It was with 60 Vbeta and 13 Jbeta primers that the PCR ran. TCRdb keeps only in-frame clones here, not all; method: immunoSEQ multiplex PCR. The data contain more than 100,000 clones, around 80% of them singletons. Germline V gives CDR1 MNHNS, CDR2 SASEGT. The CDR3 totals 15 residues. V was trimmed by 2 bases and J by 6 bases, leaving 11 bases between them. The study, taken as a whole, reports: The study found most TCR sequences rare, yet found some public TCRs in many donors. Accurate prediction of HLA-A and HLA-B alleles (for most subjects) was reportedly achieved from TCR beta sequences.

V and J are TRBV6-1 and TRBJ1-6; D is possibly TRBD1 (5 bases). This receptor was obtained from a woman in her thirties or forties in good health and CMV-seropositive. The specimen sequenced was PBMCs. As DNA, the CDR3 is TGTGCCAGCAGTGAAAGGCAGGGCTCTAATTCACCCCTCCACTTT. The encoded protein is CASSERQGSNSPLHF.